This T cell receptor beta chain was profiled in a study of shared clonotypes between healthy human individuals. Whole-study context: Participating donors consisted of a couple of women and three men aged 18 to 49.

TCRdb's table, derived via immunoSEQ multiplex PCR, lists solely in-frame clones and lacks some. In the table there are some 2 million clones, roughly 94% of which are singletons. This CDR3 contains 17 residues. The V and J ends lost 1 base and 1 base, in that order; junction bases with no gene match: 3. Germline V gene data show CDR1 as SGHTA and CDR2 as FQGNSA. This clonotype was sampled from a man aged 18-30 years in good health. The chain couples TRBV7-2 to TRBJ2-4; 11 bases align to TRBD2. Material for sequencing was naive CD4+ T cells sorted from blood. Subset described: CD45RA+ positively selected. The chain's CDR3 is CASSLGGLADAKNIQYF. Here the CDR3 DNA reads TGTGCCAGCAGCTTAGGGGGACTAGCGGACGCCAAAAACATTCAGTACTTC.